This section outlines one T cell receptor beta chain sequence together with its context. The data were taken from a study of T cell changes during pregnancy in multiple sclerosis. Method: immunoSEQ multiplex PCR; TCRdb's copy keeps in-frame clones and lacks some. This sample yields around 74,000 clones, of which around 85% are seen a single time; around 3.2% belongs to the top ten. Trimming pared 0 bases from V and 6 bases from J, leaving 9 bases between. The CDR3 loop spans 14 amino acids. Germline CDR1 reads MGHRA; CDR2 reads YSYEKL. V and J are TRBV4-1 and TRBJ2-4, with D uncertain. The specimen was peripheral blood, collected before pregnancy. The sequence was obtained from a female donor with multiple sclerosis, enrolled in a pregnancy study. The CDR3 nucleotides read TGCGCCAGCAGCCAAGAGTCGGCAGGAAACATTCAGTACTTC. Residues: CASSQESAGNIQYF.